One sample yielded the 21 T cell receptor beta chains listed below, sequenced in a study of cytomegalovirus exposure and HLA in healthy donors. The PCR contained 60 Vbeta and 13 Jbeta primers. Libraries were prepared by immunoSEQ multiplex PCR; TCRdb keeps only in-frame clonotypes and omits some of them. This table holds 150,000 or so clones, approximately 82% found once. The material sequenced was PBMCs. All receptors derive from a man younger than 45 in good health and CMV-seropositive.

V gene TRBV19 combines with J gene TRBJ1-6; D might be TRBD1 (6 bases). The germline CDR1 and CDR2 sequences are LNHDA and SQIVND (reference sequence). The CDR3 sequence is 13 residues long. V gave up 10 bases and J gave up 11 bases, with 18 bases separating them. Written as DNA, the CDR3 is TGTGCCACATCCGACGGCAGGGGTACACCCCTCCACTTT. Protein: CATSDGRGTPLHF.

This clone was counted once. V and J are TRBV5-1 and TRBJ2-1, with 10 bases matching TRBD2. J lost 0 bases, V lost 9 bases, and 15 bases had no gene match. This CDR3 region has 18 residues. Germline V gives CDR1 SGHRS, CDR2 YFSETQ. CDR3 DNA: TGCGCCACCTCCCTACGGACTAGCGGAGGGAGCTCCTACAATGAGCAGTTCTTC. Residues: CATSLRTSGGSSYNEQFF.

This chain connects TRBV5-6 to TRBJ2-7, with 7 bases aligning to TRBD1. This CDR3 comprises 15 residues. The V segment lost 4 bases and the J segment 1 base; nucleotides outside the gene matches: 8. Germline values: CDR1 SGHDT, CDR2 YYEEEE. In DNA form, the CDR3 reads TGTGCCAGCAGCGAGACAGGGCGGATTTCCTACGAGCAGTACTTC. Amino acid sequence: CASSETGRISYEQYF.

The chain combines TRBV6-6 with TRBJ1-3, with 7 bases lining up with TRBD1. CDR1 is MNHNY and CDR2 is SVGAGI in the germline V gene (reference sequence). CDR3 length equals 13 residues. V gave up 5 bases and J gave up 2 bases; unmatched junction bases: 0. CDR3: CASSTGAGNTIYF. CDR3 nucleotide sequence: TGTGCCAGCAGTACAGGGGCTGGAAACACCATATATTTT.

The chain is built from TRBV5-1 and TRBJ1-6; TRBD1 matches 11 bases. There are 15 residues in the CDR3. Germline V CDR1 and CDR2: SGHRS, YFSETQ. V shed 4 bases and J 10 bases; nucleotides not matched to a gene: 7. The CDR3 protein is CASSPGTGGRSPLHF. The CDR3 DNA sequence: TGCGCCAGCAGCCCCGGGACAGGGGGTCGGTCACCCCTCCACTTT.

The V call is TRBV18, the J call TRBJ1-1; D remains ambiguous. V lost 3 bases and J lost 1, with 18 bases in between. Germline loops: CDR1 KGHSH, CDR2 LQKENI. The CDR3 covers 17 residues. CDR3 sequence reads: CASSPLFGQGGNTEAFF. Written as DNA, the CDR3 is TGTGCCAGCTCACCCCTCTTTGGCCAAGGAGGGAACACTGAAGCTTTCTTT.

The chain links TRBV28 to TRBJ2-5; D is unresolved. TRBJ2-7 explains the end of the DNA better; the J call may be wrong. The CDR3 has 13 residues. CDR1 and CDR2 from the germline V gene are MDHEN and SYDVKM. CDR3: CASSSEPPGEQYF. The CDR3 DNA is TGTGCCAGCAGTTCTGAGCCCCCAGGCGAGCAGTACTTC.

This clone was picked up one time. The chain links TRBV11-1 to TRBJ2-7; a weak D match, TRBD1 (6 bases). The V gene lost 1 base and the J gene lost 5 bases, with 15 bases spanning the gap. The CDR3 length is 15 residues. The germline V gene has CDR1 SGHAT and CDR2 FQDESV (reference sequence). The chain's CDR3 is CASSLDQAYRDEQYF. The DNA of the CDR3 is TGTGCCAGCAGCTTAGATCAAGCATACAGGGACGAGCAGTACTTC.

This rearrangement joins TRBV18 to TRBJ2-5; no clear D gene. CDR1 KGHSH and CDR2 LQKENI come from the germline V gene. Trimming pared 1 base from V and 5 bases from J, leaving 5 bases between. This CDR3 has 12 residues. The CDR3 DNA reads TGTGCCAGCTCACCACGGCCGGAGACCCAGTACTTC. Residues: CASSPRPETQYF.

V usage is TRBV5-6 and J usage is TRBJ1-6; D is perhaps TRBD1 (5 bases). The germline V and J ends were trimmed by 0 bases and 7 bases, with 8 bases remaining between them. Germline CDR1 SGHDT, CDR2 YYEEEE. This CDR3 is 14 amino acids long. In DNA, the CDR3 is TGTGCCAGCAGCTTGGTGCAGGGAAATTCACCCCTCCACTTT. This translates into CASSLVQGNSPLHF. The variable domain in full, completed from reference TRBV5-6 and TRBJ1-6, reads DAGVTQSPTHLIKTRGQQVTLRCSPKSGHDTVSWYQQALGQGPQFIFQYYEEEERQRGNFPDRFSGHQFPNYSSELNVNALLLGDSALYLCASSLVQGNSPLHFGNGTRLTVT.

Here the CDR3 DNA reads TGCGCCAGCAGCCAAGAACTCACCGGGGAGCTGTTTTTT. Its translation is CASSQELTGELFF. This rearrangement joins TRBV4-1 to TRBJ2-2; no clear D. V was pared by 0 bases and J by 4 bases, with 3 bases between. CDR3 length equals 13 residues. The V gene's germline CDR1 is MGHRA and CDR2 YSYEKL.

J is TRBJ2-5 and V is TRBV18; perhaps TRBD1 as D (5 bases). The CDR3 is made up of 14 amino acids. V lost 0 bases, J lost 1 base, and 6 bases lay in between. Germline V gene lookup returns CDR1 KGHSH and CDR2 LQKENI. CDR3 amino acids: CASSPPTAQETQYF. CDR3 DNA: TGTGCCAGCTCACCACCGACAGCCCAAGAGACCCAGTACTTC.

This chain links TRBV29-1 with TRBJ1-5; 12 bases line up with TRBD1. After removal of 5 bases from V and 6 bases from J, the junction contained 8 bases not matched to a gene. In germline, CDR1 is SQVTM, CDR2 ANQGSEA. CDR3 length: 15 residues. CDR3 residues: CSVYLGQGASQPQHF. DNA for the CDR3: TGCAGCGTTTATCTGGGACAGGGGGCGAGTCAGCCCCAGCATTTT.

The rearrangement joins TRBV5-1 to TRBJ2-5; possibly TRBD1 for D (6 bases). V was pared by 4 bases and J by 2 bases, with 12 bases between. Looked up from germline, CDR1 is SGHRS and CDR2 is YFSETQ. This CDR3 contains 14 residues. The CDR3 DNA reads TGCGCCAGCAGCCGTGGACAGAATCAAGAGACCCAGTACTTC. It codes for CASSRGQNQETQYF. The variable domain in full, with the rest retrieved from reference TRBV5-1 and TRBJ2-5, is KAGVTQTPRYLIKTRGQQVTLSCSPISGHRSVSWYQQTPGQGLQFLFEYFSETQRNKGNFPGRFSGRQFSNSRSEMNVSTLELGDSALYLCASSRGQNQETQYFGPGTRLLVL.

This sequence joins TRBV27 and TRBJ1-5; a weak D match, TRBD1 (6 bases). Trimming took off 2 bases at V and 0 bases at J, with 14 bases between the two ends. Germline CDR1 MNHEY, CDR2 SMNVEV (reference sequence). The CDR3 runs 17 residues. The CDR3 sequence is CASSLEWDTFSNQPQHF. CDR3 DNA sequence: TGTGCCAGCAGTTTAGAATGGGACACGTTTAGCAATCAGCCCCAGCATTTT.

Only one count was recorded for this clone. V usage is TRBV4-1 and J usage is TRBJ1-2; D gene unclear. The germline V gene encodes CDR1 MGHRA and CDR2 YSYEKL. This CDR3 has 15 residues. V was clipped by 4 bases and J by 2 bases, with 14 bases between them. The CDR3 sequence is CASSPVPAGNYGYTF. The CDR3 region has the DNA TGCGCCAGCAGCCCGGTACCCGCGGGGAACTATGGCTACACCTTC.

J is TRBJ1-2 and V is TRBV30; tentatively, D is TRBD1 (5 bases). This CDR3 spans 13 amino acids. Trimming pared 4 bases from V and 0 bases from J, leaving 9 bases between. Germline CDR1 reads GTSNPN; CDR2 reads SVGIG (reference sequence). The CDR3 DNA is TGTGCCTGGAAGCAGGGAACTAACTATGGCTACACCTTC. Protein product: CAWKQGTNYGYTF. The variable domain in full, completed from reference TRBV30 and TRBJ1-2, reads SQTIHQWPATLVQPVGSPLSLECTVEGTSNPNLYWYRQAAGRGLQLLFYSVGIGQISSEVPQNLSASRPQDRQFILSSKKLLLSDSGFYLCAWKQGTNYGYTFGSGTRLTVV.

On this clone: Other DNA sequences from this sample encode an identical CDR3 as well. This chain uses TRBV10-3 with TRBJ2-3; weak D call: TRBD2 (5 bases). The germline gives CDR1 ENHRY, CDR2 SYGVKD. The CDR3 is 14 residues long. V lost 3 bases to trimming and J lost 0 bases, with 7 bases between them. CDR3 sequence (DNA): TGTGCCATCAGTGAAGGCGGGAGCACAGATACGCAGTATTTT. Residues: CAISEGGSTDTQYF.

CDR3 amino acids: CASSYSGTSGSYEQYF. CDR3 DNA sequence: TGTGCCAGCAGTTACTCGGGCACTAGCGGGAGTTACGAGCAGTACTTC. The chain has TRBV6-6 and TRBJ2-7, with 11 bases lining up with TRBD2. The junction had 5 bases not matched to a gene; V was cut back by 0 bases and J by 4 bases. The CDR3 consists of 16 residues. Germline CDR1 MNHNY, CDR2 SVGAGI (reference sequence).

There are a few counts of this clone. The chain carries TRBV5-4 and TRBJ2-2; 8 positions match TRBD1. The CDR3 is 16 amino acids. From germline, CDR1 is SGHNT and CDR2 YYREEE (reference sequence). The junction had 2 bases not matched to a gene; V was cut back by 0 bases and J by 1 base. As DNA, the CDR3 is TGTGCCAGCAGCTTGGGCGACAGGGGGAACACCGGGGAGCTGTTTTTT. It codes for CASSLGDRGNTGELFF. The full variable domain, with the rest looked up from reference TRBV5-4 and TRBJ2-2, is ETGVTQSPTHLIKTRGQQVTLRCSSQSGHNTVSWYQQALGQGPQFIFQYYREEENGRGNFPPRFSGLQFPNYSSELNVNALELDDSALYLCASSLGDRGNTGELFFGEGSRLTVL.

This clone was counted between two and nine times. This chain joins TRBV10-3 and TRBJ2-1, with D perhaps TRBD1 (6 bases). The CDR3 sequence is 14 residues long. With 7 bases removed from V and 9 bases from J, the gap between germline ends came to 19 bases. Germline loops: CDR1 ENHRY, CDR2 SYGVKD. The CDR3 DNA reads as TGTGCCATCATGGGACACAGGTCTCGCGGTGAGCAGTTCTTC. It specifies CAIMGHRSRGEQFF.